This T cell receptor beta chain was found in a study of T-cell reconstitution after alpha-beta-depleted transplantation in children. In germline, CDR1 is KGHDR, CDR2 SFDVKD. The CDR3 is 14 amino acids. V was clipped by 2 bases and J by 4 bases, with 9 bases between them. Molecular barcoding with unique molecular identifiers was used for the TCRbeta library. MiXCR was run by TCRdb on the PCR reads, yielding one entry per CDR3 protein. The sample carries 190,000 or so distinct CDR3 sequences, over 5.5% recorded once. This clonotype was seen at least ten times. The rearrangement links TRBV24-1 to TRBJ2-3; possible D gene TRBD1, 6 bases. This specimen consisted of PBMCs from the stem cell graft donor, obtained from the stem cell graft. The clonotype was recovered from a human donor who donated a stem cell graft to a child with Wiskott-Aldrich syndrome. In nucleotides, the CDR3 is TGTGCCACCAGTGATTCCCGGACAGCAGATACGCAGTATTTT. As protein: CATSDSRTADTQYF.